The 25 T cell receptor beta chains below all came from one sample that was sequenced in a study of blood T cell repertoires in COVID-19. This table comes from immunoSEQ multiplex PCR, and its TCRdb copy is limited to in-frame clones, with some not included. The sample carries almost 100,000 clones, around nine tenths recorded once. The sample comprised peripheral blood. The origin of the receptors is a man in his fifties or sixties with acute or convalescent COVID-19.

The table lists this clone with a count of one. CDR3 DNA: TGTGCCAGCTCAGATGGACAGGGAGAGACCCAGTACTTC. Protein: CASSDGQGETQYF. This sequence joins TRBV18 and TRBJ2-5; 8 positions agree with TRBD1. The germline gives CDR1 KGHSH, CDR2 LQKENI. V trimming: 5 bases; J trimming: 4 bases; junction bases outside the gene matches: 3. The CDR3 is made up of 13 amino acids.

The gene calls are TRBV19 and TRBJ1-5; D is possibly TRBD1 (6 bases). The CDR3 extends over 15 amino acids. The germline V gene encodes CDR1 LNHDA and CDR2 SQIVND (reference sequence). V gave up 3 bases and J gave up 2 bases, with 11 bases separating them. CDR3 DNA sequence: TGTGCCAGTAGTATTATGACAGGCCGCAATCAGCCCCAGCATTTT. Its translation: CASSIMTGRNQPQHF.

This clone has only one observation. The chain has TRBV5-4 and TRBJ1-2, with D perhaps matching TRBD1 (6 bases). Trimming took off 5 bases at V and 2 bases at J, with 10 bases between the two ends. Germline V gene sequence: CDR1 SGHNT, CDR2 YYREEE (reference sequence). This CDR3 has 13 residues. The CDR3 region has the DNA TGTGCCAGCAGTCCGGACAGCAACTATGGCTACACCTTC. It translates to CASSPDSNYGYTF.

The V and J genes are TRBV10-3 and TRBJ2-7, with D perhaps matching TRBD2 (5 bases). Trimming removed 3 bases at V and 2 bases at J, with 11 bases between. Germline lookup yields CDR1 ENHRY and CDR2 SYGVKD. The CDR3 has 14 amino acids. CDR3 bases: TGTGCCATCAGTGAAGCGGAGGCCCCCTACGAGCAGTACTTC. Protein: CAISEAEAPYEQYF.

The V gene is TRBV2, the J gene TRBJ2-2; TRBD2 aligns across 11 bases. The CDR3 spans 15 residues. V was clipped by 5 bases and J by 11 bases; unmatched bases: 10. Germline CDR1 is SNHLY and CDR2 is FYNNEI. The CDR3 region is CASSPLLAGGGELFF. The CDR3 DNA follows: TGTGCCAGCAGTCCTCTTCTAGCGGGAGGCGGTGAGCTGTTTTTT. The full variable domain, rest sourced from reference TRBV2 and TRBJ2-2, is EPEVTQTPSHQVTQMGQEVILRCVPISNHLYFYWYRQILGQKVEFLVSFYNNEISEKSEIFDDQFSVERPDGSNFTLKIRSTKLEDSAMYFCASSPLLAGGGELFFGEGSRLTVL.

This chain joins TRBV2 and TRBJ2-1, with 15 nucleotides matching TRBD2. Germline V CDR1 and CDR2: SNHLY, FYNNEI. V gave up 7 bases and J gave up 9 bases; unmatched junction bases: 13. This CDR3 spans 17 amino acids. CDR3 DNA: TGTGCCAGCACCAAAGTGGGACTAGCGGGAGGATTAGGTGAGCAGTTCTTC. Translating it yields CASTKVGLAGGLGEQFF.

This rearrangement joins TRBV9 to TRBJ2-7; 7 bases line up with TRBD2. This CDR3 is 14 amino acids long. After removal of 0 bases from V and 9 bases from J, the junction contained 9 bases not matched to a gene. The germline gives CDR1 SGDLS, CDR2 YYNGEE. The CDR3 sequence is CASSVEGLPWRQYF. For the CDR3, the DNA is TGTGCCAGCAGCGTAGAGGGACTACCTTGGAGGCAGTACTTC.

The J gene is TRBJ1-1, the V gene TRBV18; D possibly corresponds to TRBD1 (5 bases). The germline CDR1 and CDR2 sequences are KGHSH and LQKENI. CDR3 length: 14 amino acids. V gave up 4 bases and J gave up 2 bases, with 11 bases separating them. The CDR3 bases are TGTGCCAGCTCACGGGGGGGTCGTAACACTGAAGCTTTCTTT. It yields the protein CASSRGGRNTEAFF.

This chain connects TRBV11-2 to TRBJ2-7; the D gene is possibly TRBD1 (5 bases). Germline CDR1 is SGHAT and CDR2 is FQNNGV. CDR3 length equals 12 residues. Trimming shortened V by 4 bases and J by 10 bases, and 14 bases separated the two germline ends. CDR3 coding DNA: TGTGCCAGCAGCTCCCAGGGCGACTTTCAGTACTTC. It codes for CASSSQGDFQYF.

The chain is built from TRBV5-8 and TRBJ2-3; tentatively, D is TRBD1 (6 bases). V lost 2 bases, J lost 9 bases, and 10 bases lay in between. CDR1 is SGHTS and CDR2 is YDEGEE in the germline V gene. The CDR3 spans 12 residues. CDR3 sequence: CASSFSRGTQYF. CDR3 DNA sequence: TGTGCCAGCAGCTTTTCTAGGGGGACGCAGTATTTT.

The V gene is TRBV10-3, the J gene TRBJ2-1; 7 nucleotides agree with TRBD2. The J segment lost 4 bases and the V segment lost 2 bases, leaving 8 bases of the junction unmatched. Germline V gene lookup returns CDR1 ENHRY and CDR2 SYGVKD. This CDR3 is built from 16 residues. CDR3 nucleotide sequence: TGTGCCATCAGTGAGGGAAACAGCGGGATGTACAATGAGCAGTTCTTC. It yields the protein CAISEGNSGMYNEQFF.

CDR3 in amino acids: CASSLGGLSNQPQHF. For the CDR3, the DNA is TGTGCCAGCAGCTTAGGAGGGTTGAGCAATCAGCCCCAGCATTTT. The genes are TRBV11-1 and TRBJ1-5, with D unresolved. V gave up 1 base and J gave up 1 base, with 8 bases separating them. The CDR3 is 15 amino acids. CDR1 is SGHAT, CDR2 FQDESV, per germline (reference sequence).

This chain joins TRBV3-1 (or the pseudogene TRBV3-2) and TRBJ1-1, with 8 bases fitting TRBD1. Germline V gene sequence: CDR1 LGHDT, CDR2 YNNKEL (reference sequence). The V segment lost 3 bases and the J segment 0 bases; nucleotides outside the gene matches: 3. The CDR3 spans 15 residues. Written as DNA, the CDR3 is TGTGCCAGCAGCCAGAGACAGGGGATGAACACTGAAGCTTTCTTT. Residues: CASSQRQGMNTEAFF.

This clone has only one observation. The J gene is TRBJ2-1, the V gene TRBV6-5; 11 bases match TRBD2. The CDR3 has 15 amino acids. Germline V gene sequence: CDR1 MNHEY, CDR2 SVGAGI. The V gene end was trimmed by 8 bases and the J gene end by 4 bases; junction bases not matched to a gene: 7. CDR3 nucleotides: TGTGCCAGCCTCGAGGCTAGCGGGAGGTACAATGAGCAGTTCTTC. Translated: CASLEASGRYNEQFF.

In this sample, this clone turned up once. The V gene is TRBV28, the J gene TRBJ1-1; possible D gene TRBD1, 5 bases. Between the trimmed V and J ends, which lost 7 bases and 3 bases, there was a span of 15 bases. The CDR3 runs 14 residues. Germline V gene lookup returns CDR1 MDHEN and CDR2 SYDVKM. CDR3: CASTAGVADTEAFF. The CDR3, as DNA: TGTGCCAGCACCGCGGGGGTTGCGGACACTGAAGCTTTCTTT.

The CDR3 protein is CASSVRQGSSPLHF. The CDR3 coding sequence is TGTGCCAGCAGTGTTCGACAGGGATCTTCACCCCTCCACTTT. The rearrangement joins TRBV25-1 to TRBJ1-6, with 7 bases lining up with TRBD1. This CDR3 is 14 amino acids long. From germline, CDR1 is MGHDK and CDR2 SYGVNS. V shed 4 bases and J 9 bases; nucleotides not matched to a gene: 6.

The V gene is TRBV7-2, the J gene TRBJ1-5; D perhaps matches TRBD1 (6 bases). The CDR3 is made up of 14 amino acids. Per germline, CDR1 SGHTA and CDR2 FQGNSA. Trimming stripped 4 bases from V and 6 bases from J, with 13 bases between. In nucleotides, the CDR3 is TGTGCCAGCAGCTCAAATACCAGGGGTCAGCCCCAGCATTTT. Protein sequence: CASSSNTRGQPQHF. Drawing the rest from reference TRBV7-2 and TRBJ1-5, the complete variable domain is GAGVSQSPSNKVTEKGKDVELRCDPISGHTALYWYRQSLGQGLEFLIYFQGNSAPDKSGLPSDRFSAERTGGSVSTLTIQRTQQEDSAVYLCASSSNTRGQPQHFGDGTRLSIL.

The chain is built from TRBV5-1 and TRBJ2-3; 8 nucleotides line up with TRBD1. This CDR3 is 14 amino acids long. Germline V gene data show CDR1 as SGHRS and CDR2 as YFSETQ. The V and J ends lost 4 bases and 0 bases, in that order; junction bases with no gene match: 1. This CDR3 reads CASSRDRSTDTQYF. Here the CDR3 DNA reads TGCGCCAGCAGCAGGGACAGGAGCACAGATACGCAGTATTTT.

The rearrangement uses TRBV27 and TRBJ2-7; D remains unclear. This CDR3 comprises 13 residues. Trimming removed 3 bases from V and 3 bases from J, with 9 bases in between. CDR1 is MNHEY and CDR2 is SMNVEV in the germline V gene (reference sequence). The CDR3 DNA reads TGTGCCAGCAGTTTTGGGCAGTTCTACGAGCAGTACTTC. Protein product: CASSFGQFYEQYF.

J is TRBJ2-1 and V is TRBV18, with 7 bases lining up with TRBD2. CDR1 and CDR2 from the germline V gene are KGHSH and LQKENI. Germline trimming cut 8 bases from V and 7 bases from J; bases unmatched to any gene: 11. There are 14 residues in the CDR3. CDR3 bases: TGTGCCAGCGCAACCACTGGCGGGAGAAATGAGCAGTTCTTC. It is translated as CASATTGGRNEQFF. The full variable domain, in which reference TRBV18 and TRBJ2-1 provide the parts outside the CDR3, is NAGVMQNPRHLVRRRGQEARLRCSPMKGHSHVYWYRQLPEEGLKFMVYLQKENIIDESGMPKERFSAEFPKEGPSILRIQQVVRGDSAAYFCASATTGGRNEQFFGPGTRLTVL.

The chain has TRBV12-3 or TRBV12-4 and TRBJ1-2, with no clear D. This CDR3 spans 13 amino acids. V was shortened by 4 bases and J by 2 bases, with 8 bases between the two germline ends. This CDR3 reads CASSSDNNYGYTF. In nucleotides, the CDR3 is TGTGCCAGCAGTTCCGACAACAACTATGGCTACACCTTC.

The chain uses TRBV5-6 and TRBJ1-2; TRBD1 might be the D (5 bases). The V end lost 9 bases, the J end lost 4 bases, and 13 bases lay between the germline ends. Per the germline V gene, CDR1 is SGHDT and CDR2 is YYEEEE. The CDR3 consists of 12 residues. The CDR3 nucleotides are TGTGCCACGACCCGGGGGGGCTATGGCTACACCTTC. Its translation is CATTRGGYGYTF. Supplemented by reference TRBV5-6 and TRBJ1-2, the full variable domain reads DAGVTQSPTHLIKTRGQQVTLRCSPKSGHDTVSWYQQALGQGPQFIFQYYEEEERQRGNFPDRFSGHQFPNYSSELNVNALLLGDSALYLCATTRGGYGYTFGSGTRLTVV.

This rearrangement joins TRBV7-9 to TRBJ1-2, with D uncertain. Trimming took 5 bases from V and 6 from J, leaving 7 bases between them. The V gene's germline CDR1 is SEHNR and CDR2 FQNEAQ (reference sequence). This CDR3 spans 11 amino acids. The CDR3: CASSPRDGYTF. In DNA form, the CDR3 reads TGTGCCAGCAGCCCTCGCGATGGCTACACCTTC. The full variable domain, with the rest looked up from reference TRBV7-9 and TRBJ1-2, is DTGVSQNPRHKITKRGQNVTFRCDPISEHNRLYWYRQTLGQGPEFLTYFQNEAQLEKSRLLSDRFSAERPKGSFSTLEIQRTEQGDSAMYLCASSPRDGYTFGSGTRLTVV.

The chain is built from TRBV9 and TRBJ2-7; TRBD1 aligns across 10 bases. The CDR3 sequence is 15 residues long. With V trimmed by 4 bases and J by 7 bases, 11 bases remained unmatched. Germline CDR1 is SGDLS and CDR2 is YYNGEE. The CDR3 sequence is CASSPQDRGLGEQYF. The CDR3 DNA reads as TGTGCCAGCAGCCCACAAGACAGGGGGCTAGGTGAGCAGTACTTC.

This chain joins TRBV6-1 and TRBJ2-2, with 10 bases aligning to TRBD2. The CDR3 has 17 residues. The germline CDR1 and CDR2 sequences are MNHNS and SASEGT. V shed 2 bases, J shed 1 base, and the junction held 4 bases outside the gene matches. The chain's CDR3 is CASSELAGEQNTGELFF. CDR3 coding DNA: TGTGCCAGCAGTGAACTAGCGGGAGAGCAGAACACCGGGGAGCTGTTTTTT.